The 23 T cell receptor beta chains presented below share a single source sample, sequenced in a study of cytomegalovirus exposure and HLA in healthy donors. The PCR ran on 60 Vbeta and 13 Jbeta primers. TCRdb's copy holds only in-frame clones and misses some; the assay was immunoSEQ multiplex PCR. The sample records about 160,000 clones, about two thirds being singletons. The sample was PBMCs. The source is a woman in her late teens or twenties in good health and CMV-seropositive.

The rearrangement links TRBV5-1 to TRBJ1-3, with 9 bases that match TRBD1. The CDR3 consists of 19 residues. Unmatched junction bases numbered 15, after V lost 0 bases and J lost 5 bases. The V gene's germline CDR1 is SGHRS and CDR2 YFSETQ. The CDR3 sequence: CASSLDAGHRGHFRNTIYF. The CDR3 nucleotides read TGCGCCAGCAGCTTGGACGCGGGCCACAGGGGGCATTTTAGAAACACCATATATTTT.

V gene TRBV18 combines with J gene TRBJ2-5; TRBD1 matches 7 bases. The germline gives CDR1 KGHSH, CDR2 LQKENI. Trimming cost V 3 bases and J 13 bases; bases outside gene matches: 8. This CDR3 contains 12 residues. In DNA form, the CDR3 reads TGTGCCAGCTCACCTTCAGGGGGAGCCTTGTACTTC. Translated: CASSPSGGALYF.

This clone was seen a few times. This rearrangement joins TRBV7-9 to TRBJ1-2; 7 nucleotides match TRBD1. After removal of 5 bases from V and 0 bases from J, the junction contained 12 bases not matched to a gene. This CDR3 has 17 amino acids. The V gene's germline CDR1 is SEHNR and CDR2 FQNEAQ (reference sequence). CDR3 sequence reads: CASSLSGQLLPNYGYTF. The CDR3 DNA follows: TGTGCCAGCAGCCTCTCGGGACAGTTACTTCCTAACTATGGCTACACCTTC.

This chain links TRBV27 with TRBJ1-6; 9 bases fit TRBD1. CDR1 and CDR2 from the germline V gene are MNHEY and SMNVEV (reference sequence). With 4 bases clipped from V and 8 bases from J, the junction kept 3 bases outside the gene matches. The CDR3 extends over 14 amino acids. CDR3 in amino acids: CASSWDRVDSPLHF. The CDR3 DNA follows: TGTGCCAGCAGTTGGGACAGGGTTGATTCACCCCTCCACTTT.

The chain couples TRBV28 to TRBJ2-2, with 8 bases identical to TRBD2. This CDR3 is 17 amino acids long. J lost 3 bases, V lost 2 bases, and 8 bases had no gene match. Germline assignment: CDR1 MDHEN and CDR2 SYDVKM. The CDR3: CASSLRRLATYTGELFF. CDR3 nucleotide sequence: TGTGCCAGCAGTTTACGGCGACTAGCGACATACACCGGGGAGCTGTTTTTT.

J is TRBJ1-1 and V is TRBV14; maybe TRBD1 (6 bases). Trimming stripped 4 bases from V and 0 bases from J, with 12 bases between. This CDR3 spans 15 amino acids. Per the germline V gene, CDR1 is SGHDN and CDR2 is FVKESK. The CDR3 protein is CASSLWGGLNTEAFF. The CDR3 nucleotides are TGTGCCAGCAGCCTATGGGGGGGGCTGAACACTGAAGCTTTCTTT.

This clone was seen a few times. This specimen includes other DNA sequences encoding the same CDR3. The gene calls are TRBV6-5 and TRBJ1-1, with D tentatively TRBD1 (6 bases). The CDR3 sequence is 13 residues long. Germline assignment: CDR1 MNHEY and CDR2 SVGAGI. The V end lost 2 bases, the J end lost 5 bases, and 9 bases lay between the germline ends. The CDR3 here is CASSYRGGTEAFF. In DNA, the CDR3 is TGTGCCAGCAGTTACCGAGGGGGAACTGAAGCTTTCTTT.

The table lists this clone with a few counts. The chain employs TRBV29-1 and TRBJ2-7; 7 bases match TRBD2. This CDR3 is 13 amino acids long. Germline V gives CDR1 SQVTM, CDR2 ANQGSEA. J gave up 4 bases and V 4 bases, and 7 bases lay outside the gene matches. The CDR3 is CSVVRREKYEQYF. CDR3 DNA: TGCAGCGTTGTCCGGCGGGAGAAATACGAGCAGTACTTC.

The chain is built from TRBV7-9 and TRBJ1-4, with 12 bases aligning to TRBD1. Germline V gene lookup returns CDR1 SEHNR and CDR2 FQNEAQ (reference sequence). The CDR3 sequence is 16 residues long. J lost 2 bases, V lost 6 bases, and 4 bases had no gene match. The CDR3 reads CASRGTGGDTNEKLFF. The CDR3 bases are TGTGCCAGCAGGGGGACAGGGGGCGATACTAATGAAAAACTGTTTTTT. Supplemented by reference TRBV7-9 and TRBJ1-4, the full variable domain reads DTGVSQNPRHKITKRGQNVTFRCDPISEHNRLYWYRQTLGQGPEFLTYFQNEAQLEKSRLLSDRFSAERPKGSFSTLEIQRTEQGDSAMYLCASRGTGGDTNEKLFFGSGTQLSVL.

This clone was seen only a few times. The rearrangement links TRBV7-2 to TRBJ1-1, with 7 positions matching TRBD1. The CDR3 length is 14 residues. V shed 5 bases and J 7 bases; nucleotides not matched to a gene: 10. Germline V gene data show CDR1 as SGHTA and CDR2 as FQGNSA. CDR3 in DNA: TGTGCCAGCAGCACCCCGACAGGGATTAGTGAAGCTTTCTTT. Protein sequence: CASSTPTGISEAFF.

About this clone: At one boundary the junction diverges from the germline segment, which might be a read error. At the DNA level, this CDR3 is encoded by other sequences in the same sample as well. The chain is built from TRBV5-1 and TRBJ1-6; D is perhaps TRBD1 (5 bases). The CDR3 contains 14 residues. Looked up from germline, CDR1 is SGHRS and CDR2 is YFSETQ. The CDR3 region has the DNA TGCGCCAGCAGCTCGACAGTGCCGAATTCACCCCTCCACTTC. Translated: CASSSTVPNSPLHF.

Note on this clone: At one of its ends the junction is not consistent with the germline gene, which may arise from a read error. CDR3 nucleotides: TGTGCTAGCAGCCTACCAAGGGACAGAGCTGAAAAACTGTTTTTT. Its protein is CASSLPRDRAEKLFF. V and J are TRBV7-7 and TRBJ1-4; 7 nucleotides line up with TRBD1. The germline CDR1 and CDR2 sequences are SSHAT and FNYEAQ (reference sequence). The CDR3 consists of 15 residues.

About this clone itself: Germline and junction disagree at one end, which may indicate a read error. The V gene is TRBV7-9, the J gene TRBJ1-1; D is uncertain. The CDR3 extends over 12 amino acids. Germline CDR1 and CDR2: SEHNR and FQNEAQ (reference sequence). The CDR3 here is CSSSLPRYEAFF. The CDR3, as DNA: TGTTCCAGCAGCTTACCTCGCTATGAAGCTTTCTTT.

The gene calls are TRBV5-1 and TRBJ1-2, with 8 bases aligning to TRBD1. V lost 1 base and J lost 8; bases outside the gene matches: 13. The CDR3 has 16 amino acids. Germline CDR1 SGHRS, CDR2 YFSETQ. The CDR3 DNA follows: TGCGCCAGCAGCTTGAGGGGTACAGGGGGAAGTAACGGCTACACCTTC. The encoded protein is CASSLRGTGGSNGYTF. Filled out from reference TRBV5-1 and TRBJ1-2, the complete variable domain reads KAGVTQTPRYLIKTRGQQVTLSCSPISGHRSVSWYQQTPGQGLQFLFEYFSETQRNKGNFPGRFSGRQFSNSRSEMNVSTLELGDSALYLCASSLRGTGGSNGYTFGSGTRLTVV.

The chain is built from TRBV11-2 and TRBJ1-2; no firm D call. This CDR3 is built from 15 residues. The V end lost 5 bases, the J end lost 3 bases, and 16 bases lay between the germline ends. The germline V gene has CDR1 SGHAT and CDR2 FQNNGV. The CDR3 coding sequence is TGTGCCAGCAGCCCAAGGTTGGAGGGTTACTATGGCTACACCTTC. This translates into CASSPRLEGYYGYTF.

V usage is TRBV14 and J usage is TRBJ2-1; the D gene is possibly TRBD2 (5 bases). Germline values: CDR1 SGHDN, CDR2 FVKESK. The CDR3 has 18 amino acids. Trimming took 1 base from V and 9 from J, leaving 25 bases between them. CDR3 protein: CASSQVRRVGTAVGEQFF. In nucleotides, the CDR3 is TGTGCCAGCAGCCAAGTTCGGCGGGTGGGTACCGCTGTAGGTGAGCAGTTCTTC.

The CDR3 here is CASSLDGRTNEKLFF. As DNA, the CDR3 is TGCGCCAGCAGCTTGGATGGGAGGACTAATGAAAAACTGTTTTTT. This sequence joins TRBV5-1 and TRBJ1-4, with D unclear. The length of the CDR3 is 15 residues. V lost 0 bases and J 2 bases, leaving 8 bases between the germline ends. Looked up from germline, CDR1 is SGHRS and CDR2 is YFSETQ.

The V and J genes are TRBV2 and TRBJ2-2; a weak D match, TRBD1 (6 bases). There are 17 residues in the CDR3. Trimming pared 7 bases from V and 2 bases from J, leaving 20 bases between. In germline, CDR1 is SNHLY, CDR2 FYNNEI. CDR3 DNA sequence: TGTGCCAGCAACACCGGACAGTTTTGGCGAAACACCGGGGAGCTGTTTTTT. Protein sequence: CASNTGQFWRNTGELFF.

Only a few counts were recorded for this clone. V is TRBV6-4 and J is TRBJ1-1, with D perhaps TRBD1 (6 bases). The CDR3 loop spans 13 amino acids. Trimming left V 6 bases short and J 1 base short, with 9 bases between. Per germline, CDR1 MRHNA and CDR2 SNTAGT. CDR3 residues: CASSRDKNTEAFF. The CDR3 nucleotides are TGTGCCAGCAGCCGGGACAAGAACACTGAAGCTTTCTTT.

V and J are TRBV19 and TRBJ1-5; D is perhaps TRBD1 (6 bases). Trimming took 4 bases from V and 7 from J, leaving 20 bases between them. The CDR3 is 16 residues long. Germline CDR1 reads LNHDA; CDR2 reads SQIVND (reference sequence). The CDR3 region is CASSNPRGGSEQPQHF. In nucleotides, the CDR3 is TGTGCCAGTAGTAACCCCAGGGGAGGGTCGGAGCAGCCCCAGCATTTT.

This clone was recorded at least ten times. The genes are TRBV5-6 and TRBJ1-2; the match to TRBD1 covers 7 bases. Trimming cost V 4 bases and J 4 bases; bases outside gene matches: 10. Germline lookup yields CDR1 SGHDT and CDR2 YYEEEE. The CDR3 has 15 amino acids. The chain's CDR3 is CASSPIPTGAYGYTF. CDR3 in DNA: TGTGCCAGCAGCCCAATACCCACAGGGGCCTATGGCTACACCTTC.

The CDR3: CASSPRAGGGTYEQYF. The CDR3 DNA is TGTGCCAGCAGCCCCCGAGCGGGAGGGGGGACCTACGAGCAGTACTTC. This rearrangement joins TRBV9 to TRBJ2-7, with TRBD2 identical over 10 bases. Germline-derived CDR1 and CDR2 are SGDLS and YYNGEE. The CDR3 is 16 residues long. After removal of 4 bases from V and 2 bases from J, the junction contained 9 bases not matched to a gene.

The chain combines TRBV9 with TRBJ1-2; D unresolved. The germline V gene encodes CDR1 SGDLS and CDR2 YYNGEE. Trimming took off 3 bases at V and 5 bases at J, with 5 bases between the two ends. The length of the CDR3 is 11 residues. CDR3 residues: CASSARYGYTF. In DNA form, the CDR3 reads TGTGCCAGCAGCGCCAGGTATGGCTACACCTTC.